These T cell receptor beta chains were read from a single sample in a study of identifying expanded T cells in peripheral blood. Assay: immunoSEQ multiplex PCR; the TCRdb copy retains only in-frame clones and omits some. Here the sample spans under 90,000 clones, roughly 90% being singletons. The sample was blood. The origin of the receptors is a person between 18 and 75 years old in good health. CDR3s include the opening cysteine and the closing phenylalanine or tryptophan. Fields, in order: V gene, clone size, D gene, J gene, CDR3 protein, CDR3 DNA. D genes are given only for firm matches. Some rows mark clone size as missing; the rest say once, few, many or name a class of expanded clone.

>TRBV5-1|NA|TRBD2|TRBJ2-3
CASSFISGRATDTQYF
TGCGCCAGCAGTTTCATTAGCGGGAGGGCAACAGATACGCAGTATTTT
>TRBV11-2|NA|NA|TRBJ2-7
CASSSDSYEQYF
TGTGCCAGCAGCTCGGACAGCTACGAGCAGTACTTC
>TRBV19|NA|NA|TRBJ1-2
CASTSMTRTQWGYTF
TGTGCCAGTACTTCCATGACGAGGACCCAGTGGGGCTACACCTTC
>TRBV5-4|NA|NA|TRBJ1-3
CASSLRGNTIYF
TGTGCCAGCAGCTTAAGGGGAAACACCATATATTTT
>TRBV9|once|NA|TRBJ1-2
CASSSDSGINYGYTF
TGTGCCAGCAGCTCGGACTCAGGGATTAACTATGGCTACACCTTC
>TRBV7-2|NA|NA|TRBJ1-2
CASSLRATNYGYTF
TGTGCCAGCAGCTTAAGGGCTACTAACTATGGCTACACCTTC
>TRBV4-3|NA|NA|TRBJ2-1
CASSRQIDNEQFF
TGCGCCAGCAGCAGGCAAATCGACAATGAGCAGTTCTTC
>TRBV10-3|NA|NA|TRBJ2-5
CAISQGETQYF
TGTGCCATCAGCCAGGGAGAGACCCAGTACTTC
>TRBV19|NA|NA|TRBJ2-3
CASTPGLGQGQYF
TGTGCCAGTACGCCAGGACTAGGACAGGGGCAGTATTTT
>TRBV4-1|NA|NA|TRBJ1-3
CASSQLLLTSGNTIYF
TGCGCCAGCAGCCAACTTCTACTAACCTCTGGAAACACCATATATTTT
>TRBV27|NA|TRBD2|TRBJ2-7
CASRPGTSSYEQYF
TGTGCCAGCAGGCCAGGGACTAGCTCATACGAGCAGTACTTC
>TRBV19|NA|NA|TRBJ2-3
CASRSSVMDTQYF
TGTGCCAGTAGGAGTAGCGTGATGGATACGCAGTATTTT
>TRBV2|NA|NA|TRBJ1-1
CASSGTNTEAFF
TGTGCCAGCAGTGGGACGAACACTGAAGCTTTCTTT
>TRBV4-3|NA|NA|TRBJ2-1
CASSREAEYNEQFF
TGCGCCAGCAGCAGGGAAGCGGAATACAATGAGCAGTTCTTC
>TRBV14|few|NA|TRBJ2-7
CASSPLGGLGTYEQYF
TGTGCCAGCAGCCCGCTAGGGGGGCTAGGGACCTACGAGCAGTACTTC
>TRBV11-2|NA|NA|TRBJ1-1
CASSFSVNTEAFF
TGTGCCAGCAGCTTTTCAGTGAACACTGAAGCTTTCTTT
>TRBV12-5|NA|NA|TRBJ1-6
CASGLGATGSPLHF
TGTGCTAGTGGTTTGGGCGCGACGGGTTCACCCCTCCACTTT
>TRBV5-4|NA|NA|TRBJ2-5
CASSYEETQYF
TGTGCCAGCAGCTACGAAGAGACCCAGTACTTC
>TRBV19|NA|NA|TRBJ1-2
CASRRQSNYGYTF
TGTGCCAGCAGAAGACAGTCTAACTATGGCTACACCTTC
>TRBV7-2|NA|TRBD2|TRBJ2-5
CASSSWTSGSEAQYF
TGTGCCAGCAGCTCCTGGACTAGCGGCTCTGAGGCCCAGTACTTC
>TRBV7-2|NA|NA|TRBJ2-5
CASSRTKAAETQYF
TGTGCCAGCAGCCGGACGAAGGCGGCGGAGACCCAGTACTTC
>TRBV7-8|NA|NA|TRBJ2-1
CASSYRVNEQFF
TGTGCCAGCAGCTATAGAGTCAATGAGCAGTTCTTC
>TRBV10-3|NA|TRBD1|TRBJ2-5
CAISDPGQAETQYF
TGTGCCATCAGTGACCCCGGACAGGCTGAGACCCAGTACTTC
>TRBV18|few|NA|TRBJ2-7
CASSPIVGVTYEQYF
TGTGCCAGCTCACCAATAGTTGGAGTCACCTACGAGCAGTACTTC